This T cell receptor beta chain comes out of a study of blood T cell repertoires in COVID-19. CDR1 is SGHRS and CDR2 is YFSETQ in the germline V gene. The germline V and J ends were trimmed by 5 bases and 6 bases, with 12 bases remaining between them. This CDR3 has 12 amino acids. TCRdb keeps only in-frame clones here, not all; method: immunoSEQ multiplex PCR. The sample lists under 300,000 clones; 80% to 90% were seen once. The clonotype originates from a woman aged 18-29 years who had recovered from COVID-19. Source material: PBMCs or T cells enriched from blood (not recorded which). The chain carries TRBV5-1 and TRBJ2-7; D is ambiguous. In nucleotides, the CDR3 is TGCGCCAGCAGGCTGTCGGAGTCCGAGCAGTACTTC. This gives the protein CASRLSESEQYF.